A selection of T cell receptor beta chains follows, all from one sample in a study of CD8 T cells in ankylosing spondylitis. TCRdb reprocessed the 5' RACE reads with MiXCR, giving one entry per CDR3 protein. This table holds some 340,000 distinct CDR3 sequences, roughly 14% found once. Sample: blood, either unsorted or a sorted T cell fraction (not recorded which). The receptors here all came from a male donor with ankylosing spondylitis or in good health (not recorded which). The conserved cysteine and the conserved F or W are not part of the CDR3 here. The D gene is left open where the match is weak.

d_call j_call v_call cdr3_aa
. TRBJ2-3 TRBV7-9 AIPTALTDTQY
. TRBJ2-1 TRBV25-1 ASSGRGATYNEQF
. TRBJ2-2 TRBV10-3 AISELLARTGELF
. TRBJ1-1 TRBV5-1 ASSLTQGRVVLNTEAF
. TRBJ1-1 TRBV29-1 SVHLLTEAF
TRBD2 TRBJ2-3 TRBV6-1 ASLREGAEADTQY
. TRBJ2-3 TRBV4-1 ASSHTWSDTQY
. TRBJ2-4 TRBV12-3/TRBV12-4 ASQRRENIQY
TRBD2 TRBJ2-5 TRBV3-1 ASSVASGAGETQY
TRBD2 TRBJ2-5 TRBV29-1 SSQAGEETQY
TRBD2 TRBJ2-3 TRBV6-5 ASSYSSGDGDTQY
TRBD1 TRBJ2-5 TRBV12-3/TRBV12-4 ASSLDRGARETQY
TRBD1 TRBJ1-2 TRBV12-3/TRBV12-4 ASSSGLTGEGYT
. TRBJ2-5 TRBV5-1 ASSLVPEETQY
. TRBJ1-1 TRBV7-9 ASSPNARGRNTEAF
. TRBJ2-3 TRBV7-9 ASSPHPGLPSTDTQY
. TRBJ1-4 TRBV12-3/TRBV12-4 ASGRQGNEKLF
TRBD1 TRBJ2-3 TRBV25-1 ASSELTGASTDTQY
. TRBJ2-3 TRBV5-1 ASSFDPPTSTDTQY
. TRBJ2-6 TRBV18 ASSQSAPGANVLT
. TRBJ1-2 TRBV5-4 ASSLGAENYGYT
. TRBJ1-1 TRBV5-1 ASSWAGRGNTEAF
. TRBJ1-1 TRBV12-3/TRBV12-4 ASTISMNTEAF
. TRBJ2-5 TRBV4-1 ASSKETGAPGETQY
. TRBJ2-7 TRBV29-1 SVGGSNDEQY
TRBD1 TRBJ1-1 TRBV29-1 SIQGGNTEAF
. TRBJ1-3 TRBV7-2 ASSPGWLSGNTIY
. TRBJ2-5 TRBV12-3/TRBV12-4 ASSRSGVETQY
TRBD2 TRBJ2-5 TRBV4-1 ASSQWTSGMSQY
TRBD1 TRBJ2-4 TRBV5-5 ASSSRDREGNIQY
. TRBJ2-3 TRBV7-2 ASSPIAVSTDTQY
TRBD1 TRBJ2-2 TRBV12-3/TRBV12-4 ASSPDRETGELF
TRBD2 TRBJ2-3 TRBV20-1 SAITSGRAIADTQY
. TRBJ1-2 TRBV10-1 ASSADITGSGYT
. TRBJ1-6 TRBV2 ASRQAVYSPLH
. TRBJ2-3 TRBV5-1 ASSLGQLTDTQY
. TRBJ2-5 TRBV12-3/TRBV12-4 ASTIDSQETQY
. TRBJ1-4 TRBV5-1 ASSLEEGPLF
TRBD1 TRBJ2-2 TRBV24-1 ATSDSGTGVWSGELF
. TRBJ2-7 TRBV3-1 ASTLVEGAGEQY
. TRBJ2-1 TRBV7-2 ASSSKRQGTYNEQF
. TRBJ2-7 TRBV7-8 ASSLGKIEQY